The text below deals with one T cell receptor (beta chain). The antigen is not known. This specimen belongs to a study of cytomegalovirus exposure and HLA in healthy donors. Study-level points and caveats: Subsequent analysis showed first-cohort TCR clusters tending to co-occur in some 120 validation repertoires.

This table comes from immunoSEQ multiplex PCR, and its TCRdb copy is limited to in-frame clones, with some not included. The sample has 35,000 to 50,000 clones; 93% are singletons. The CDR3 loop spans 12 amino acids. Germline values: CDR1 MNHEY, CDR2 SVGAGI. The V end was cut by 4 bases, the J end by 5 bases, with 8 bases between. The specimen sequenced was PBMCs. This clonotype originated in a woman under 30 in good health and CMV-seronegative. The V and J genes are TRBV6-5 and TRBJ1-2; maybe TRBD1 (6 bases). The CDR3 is CASSSQGYGYTF. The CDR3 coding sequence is TGTGCCAGCAGTTCACAGGGATATGGCTACACCTTC.